This entry describes one TCR beta chain. Antigen unknown. The ends lost 4 bases at V and 6 bases at J; junction bases unmatched: 8. Germline loops: CDR1 SQVTM, CDR2 ANQGSEA. This CDR3 region has 13 residues. The data are from a study of T cell repertoires in cytomegalovirus infection. Study overall: It was the public TCR beta signatures that indicated both CMV infection and matching HLA type.

Broader study findings: Carriers of CMV and the relevant HLA type were discriminated by public TCR beta frequency. Ex vivo responses were dominated by HLA-C-restricted CMV-specific TCR beta clonotypes.

TCRdb reanalysed the reads using MiXCR and keeps one entry per CDR3 protein. This sample carries hundreds of thousands of distinct CDR3 sequences, about 17% of them seen once, and the ten largest clones take around 12%. This receptor was obtained from a human donor in good health (CMV status not recorded). Some clones in this sample may be carry-over from other donors' samples. Material: PBMCs. The J gene is TRBJ1-1, the V gene TRBV29-1; TRBD1 matches 7 bases. In DNA form, the CDR3 reads TGCAGCGTTGTAGCTGACAGGGCTGCTGAAGCTTTCTTT. As protein: CSVVADRAAEAFF.